These T cell receptor beta chains were read from a single sample in a study of cytomegalovirus exposure and HLA in healthy donors. TCRdb keeps only in-frame clones here, not all; method: immunoSEQ multiplex PCR. This table has some 130,000 clones, approximately 71% appearing once. Sample: PBMCs. Source of these receptors: a man aged 25-40 years in good health and CMV-seronegative. Both conserved end residues are part of each CDR3. Fields, in order: V gene, J gene, D gene, CDR3 protein. D genes are given only for firm matches.

>TRBV10-2|TRBJ1-5|TRBD1
CASSDSWRGRSNQPQHF
>TRBV11-3|TRBJ2-7|-
CASSLAVNRDRGYEQYF
>TRBV5-1|TRBJ2-1|-
CASSLAENGDNEQFF
>TRBV2|TRBJ2-5|-
CASSVVRAETQYF
>TRBV7-3|TRBJ2-1|TRBD2
CASSLGTSGSGHEQFF
>TRBV6-6|TRBJ1-4|-
CASSRDEKLFF
>TRBV19|TRBJ1-1|TRBD1
CASSILAGGRTEAFF
>TRBV15|TRBJ2-3|TRBD2
CATRGRTSGTDTQYF
>TRBV7-3|TRBJ2-3|-
CASSSRLTTDTQYF
>TRBV7-8|TRBJ2-1|-
CASCRTIYNEQFF
>TRBV10-3|TRBJ2-1|-
CAIRSFRDEQFF
>TRBV30|TRBJ1-5|-
CAWSPKDRDQPQHF
>TRBV27|TRBJ2-3|TRBD2
CATKGASGSLDTQYF
>TRBV4-2|TRBJ2-5|TRBD1
CASRLGQEEQTQYF
>TRBV7-3|TRBJ2-7|-
CASSPNRANYEQYF
>TRBV18|TRBJ2-1|-
CASSLNQGVEQFF
>TRBV11-2|TRBJ2-7|-
CASSSFLEQYF
>TRBV10-3|TRBJ2-7|TRBD1
CAISEWGTGGSYEQYF
>TRBV29-1|TRBJ2-2|TRBD1
CSVSRPGTGVNTGELFF
>TRBV7-3|TRBJ1-5|-
CASGGRTSQPQHF
>TRBV6-1|TRBJ2-3|-
CASRDFITDTQYF
>TRBV19|TRBJ1-5|-
CASSIVRQGQPQHF
>TRBV10-1|TRBJ2-1|TRBD2
CASSDALAGSNEQFF
>TRBV19|TRBJ2-1|TRBD1
CASSILRQGSYNEQFF
>TRBV30|TRBJ2-1|TRBD1
CAWGQGAGDEQFF
>TRBV7-2|TRBJ2-7|-
CASSSNWGEGQYF
>TRBV7-3|TRBJ2-1|-
CASSSRQGRVNEQFF
>TRBV28|TRBJ1-4|-
CATSQYPTLFF
>TRBV7-6|TRBJ2-1|TRBD2
CASSSIRWGLAGGNNEQFF
>TRBV5-1|TRBJ2-2|-
CATRRDLGGTGELFF
>TRBV5-1|TRBJ1-4|TRBD1
CASSSGTGNRWGNEKLFF
>TRBV9|TRBJ2-3|-
CASSVGVTESTDTQYF
>TRBV5-1|TRBJ2-1|-
CASSLGIGAGPLEQFF
>TRBV19|TRBJ1-4|-
CASSIRHSSEKLFF
>TRBV6-5|TRBJ2-7|TRBD2
CASRPGTGGSYEQYF
>TRBV9|TRBJ2-2|TRBD1
CASSHPTGPGELFF
>TRBV29-1|TRBJ1-1|TRBD1
CSAHETGKAFF
>TRBV18|TRBJ2-2|-
CASSPRAENGELFF
>TRBV11-2|TRBJ1-5|-
CASSKAGSNQPQHF
>TRBV10-2|TRBJ2-3|TRBD2
CASRVGGSGTDTQYF
>TRBV6-1|TRBJ2-3|TRBD2
CASRRELDTQYF
>TRBV5-1|TRBJ2-5|TRBD2
CASSLLGLAGGETQYF
>TRBV28|TRBJ2-7|-
CASSPEGFGRGVYEQYF
>TRBV11-2|TRBJ2-1|-
CASSSNGLSSYNEQFF
>TRBV2|TRBJ1-4|-
CASRGRGLEEKLFF